The 23 T cell receptor beta chains below were found in one sample sequenced in a study of T cell responses to AZD1222 COVID-19 vaccine. Data came from immunoSEQ multiplex PCR; TCRdb stores just in-frame clones and leaves some out. Among 100,000 to 150,000 clones listed, 80% to 95% were seen once. Specimen: peripheral blood, collected on day 0 of MenACWY control vaccination. The receptors originated from an adult in good health.

CDR3 protein: CASRLTGQLNTEAFF. The DNA of the CDR3 is TGTGCCAGTAGACTAACGGGACAGTTGAACACTGAAGCTTTCTTT. The J gene is TRBJ1-1, the V gene TRBV19, with TRBD1 matching 7 bases. V gave up 6 bases and J gave up 0 bases; unmatched junction bases: 7. Germline V lookup: CDR1 LNHDA, CDR2 SQIVND (reference sequence). The CDR3 consists of 15 residues. The full variable domain, completed using reference TRBV19 and TRBJ1-1, is DGGITQSPKYLFRKEGQNVTLSCEQNLNHDAMYWYRQDPGQGLRLIYYSQIVNDFQKGDIAEGYSVSREKKESFPLTVTSAQKNPTAFYLCASRLTGQLNTEAFFGQGTRLTVV.

This rearrangement joins TRBV4-3 to TRBJ1-4; D unresolved. The ends were cut back, 1 base at V and 0 bases at J, with 9 bases in the middle. CDR3 length equals 16 residues. Germline loops: CDR1 LGHNA, CDR2 YSLEER. In DNA, the CDR3 is TGCGCCAGCAGCCAAGGCGACGGAGCAACTAATGAAAAACTGTTTTTT. Translating gives CASSQGDGATNEKLFF.

The rearrangement links TRBV29-1 to TRBJ2-3; 9 bases are shared with TRBD2. Germline assignment: CDR1 SQVTM and CDR2 ANQGSEA. The CDR3 sequence is 15 residues long. Trimming cost V 2 bases and J 1 base; bases outside gene matches: 4. This CDR3 reads CSVELLAGRTDTQYF. CDR3 DNA: TGCAGCGTTGAATTACTAGCGGGTCGCACAGATACGCAGTATTTT.

The chain combines TRBV10-3 with TRBJ1-5; D is ambiguous. The germline gives CDR1 ENHRY, CDR2 SYGVKD. The ends were cut back, 2 bases at V and 1 base at J, with 12 bases in the middle. This CDR3 region has 16 residues. CDR3 loop: CAISEKYNASNQPQHF. The CDR3 bases are TGTGCCATCAGTGAGAAATACAATGCCAGCAATCAGCCCCAGCATTTT.

V and J are TRBV5-1 and TRBJ1-2, with a tentative D call TRBD1 (6 bases). Looked up from germline, CDR1 is SGHRS and CDR2 is YFSETQ. Between the trimmed V and J ends, which lost 4 bases and 7 bases, there was a span of 17 bases. This CDR3 region has 14 residues. The CDR3 DNA reads TGCGCCAGCAGCCCTCCAACGACAGGTCTTGGCTACACCTTC. This encodes CASSPPTTGLGYTF.

The rearrangement links TRBV24-1 to TRBJ1-1, with 11 bases matching TRBD1. CDR3 length equals 17 residues. Per germline, CDR1 KGHDR and CDR2 SFDVKD. Trimming removed 6 bases from V and 2 bases from J; junction bases left unmatched: 10. In DNA form, the CDR3 reads TGTGCCACCAGTCCCCGCCCGGGACAGGGGGTTAACACTGAAGCTTTCTTT. This gives the protein CATSPRPGQGVNTEAFF.

The J gene is TRBJ2-3, the V gene TRBV6-5; no definite D call. Germline CDR1 reads MNHEY; CDR2 reads SVGAGI. The CDR3 totals 16 residues. V lost 0 bases to trimming and J lost 3 bases, with 13 bases between them. This CDR3 is CASSYSTSLGTDTQYF. Here the CDR3 DNA reads TGTGCCAGCAGTTACTCGACTTCGTTAGGAACAGATACGCAGTATTTT.

This chain uses TRBV15 with TRBJ1-2; the D gene is possibly TRBD1 (5 bases). The germline gives CDR1 LNHNV, CDR2 YYDKDF (reference sequence). Trimming pared 1 base from V and 1 base from J, leaving 13 bases between. The CDR3 contains 16 residues. CDR3 nucleotides: TGTGCCACCAGCAGAGGTCCGGGGGGTTTTAACTATGGCTACACCTTC. Translated, it gives CATSRGPGGFNYGYTF.

The chain combines TRBV7-9 with TRBJ2-2, with a possible D match to TRBD2 (5 bases). The CDR3 contains 12 residues. V was shortened by 7 bases and J by 5 bases, with 8 bases between the two germline ends. Germline V gene sequence: CDR1 SEHNR, CDR2 FQNEAQ (reference sequence). The CDR3 loop is CASIRGTGELFF. The CDR3 coding sequence is TGTGCCAGCATTAGAGGGACCGGGGAGCTGTTTTTT.

The V gene is TRBV30, the J gene TRBJ2-1; possibly TRBD2 for D (6 bases). The V end lost 2 bases, the J end lost 5 bases, and 19 bases lay between the germline ends. The CDR3 is 16 residues long. Germline V lookup: CDR1 GTSNPN, CDR2 SVGIG (reference sequence). Here the CDR3 DNA reads TGTGCCTGGAGTCCGTGGACGAACGGGGAGGACAATGAGCAGTTCTTC. Translation: CAWSPWTNGEDNEQFF.

The gene calls are TRBV6-5 and TRBJ1-4, with TRBD1 as a possible D gene (5 bases). CDR3 length equals 15 residues. In germline, CDR1 is MNHEY, CDR2 SVGAGI. Trimming stripped 4 bases from V and 7 bases from J, with 16 bases between. CDR3 sequence reads: CASSSSQARGEKLFF. CDR3 coding DNA: TGTGCCAGCAGTTCAAGCCAGGCGAGGGGTGAAAAACTGTTTTTT.

The chain has TRBV3-1 (or the pseudogene TRBV3-2) and TRBJ2-7; TRBD1 agrees at 7 bases. The CDR3 loop spans 15 amino acids. Germline CDR1 is LGHDT and CDR2 is YNNKEL (reference sequence). J gave up 5 bases and V 3 bases, and 10 bases lay outside the gene matches. CDR3 nucleotides: TGTGCCAGCAGCCAGGCCGGGACAGCGTCCCACGAGCAGTACTTC. This translates into CASSQAGTASHEQYF.

The chain combines TRBV30 with TRBJ1-5; no firm D call. The V gene lost 1 base and the J gene lost 2 bases, with 9 bases spanning the gap. From germline, CDR1 is GTSNPN and CDR2 SVGIG (reference sequence). The CDR3 spans 14 residues. CDR3 DNA: TGTGCCTGGAGTGAAGATGGGGGCAATCAGCCCCAGCATTTT. This sequence encodes CAWSEDGGNQPQHF.

The chain has TRBV7-9 and TRBJ2-1, with 7 bases fitting TRBD2. CDR1 and CDR2 (germline): SEHNR, FQNEAQ (reference sequence). Losses at the gene ends were 5 bases for V and 1 base for J; bases not matched to a gene: 11. CDR3 length equals 17 residues. CDR3 residues: CASSTWEGPSSYNEQFF. CDR3 DNA: TGTGCCAGCAGCACTTGGGAGGGGCCCTCTTCCTACAATGAGCAGTTCTTC. Using reference TRBV7-9 and TRBJ2-1 for the parts outside the CDR3, the full variable domain is DTGVSQNPRHKITKRGQNVTFRCDPISEHNRLYWYRQTLGQGPEFLTYFQNEAQLEKSRLLSDRFSAERPKGSFSTLEIQRTEQGDSAMYLCASSTWEGPSSYNEQFFGPGTRLTVL.

The V call is TRBV6-5, the J call TRBJ2-5, with D unresolved. Germline lookup yields CDR1 MNHEY and CDR2 SVGAGI. The CDR3 consists of 13 residues. The ends were cut back, 6 bases at V and 7 bases at J, with 15 bases in the middle. The CDR3 DNA sequence: TGTGCCAGCAGCGACCACGATTTGGGGACCCAGTACTTC. This codes for CASSDHDLGTQYF.

The J gene is TRBJ2-1, the V gene TRBV5-1; no firm D call. Trimming took 5 bases from V and 3 from J, leaving 15 bases between them. Germline-derived CDR1 and CDR2 are SGHRS and YFSETQ. The CDR3 is made up of 15 amino acids. CDR3 residues: CASSALQTDYNEQFF. The CDR3 DNA sequence: TGCGCCAGCAGTGCTCTCCAGACCGACTACAATGAGCAGTTCTTC.

V and J are TRBV3-1 (or the pseudogene TRBV3-2) and TRBJ2-5, with 10 bases aligning to TRBD2. Losses at the gene ends were 6 bases for V and 4 bases for J; bases not matched to a gene: 11. This CDR3 region has 16 residues. Germline lookup yields CDR1 LGHDT and CDR2 YNNKEL (reference sequence). CDR3 residues: CASSPRLAGVGETQYF. Here the CDR3 DNA reads TGTGCCAGCAGTCCCCGGCTAGCGGGAGTAGGAGAGACCCAGTACTTC.

The chain employs TRBV15 and TRBJ1-1, with unresolved D. This CDR3 contains 12 residues. Trimming took off 2 bases at V and 6 bases at J, with 7 bases between the two ends. The germline gives CDR1 LNHNV, CDR2 YYDKDF (reference sequence). The CDR3 protein is CATSRYGSEAFF. As DNA, the CDR3 is TGTGCCACCAGCAGATACGGGTCTGAAGCTTTCTTT.

This rearrangement joins TRBV9 to TRBJ1-2; 7 bases are shared with TRBD1. J lost 4 bases, V lost 4 bases, and 7 bases had no gene match. This CDR3 is 14 amino acids long. Germline assignment: CDR1 SGDLS and CDR2 YYNGEE. The CDR3 region has the DNA TGTGCCAGCAGCCCCCTAGGACAGGTCTATGGCTACACCTTC. It codes for CASSPLGQVYGYTF.

The V gene is TRBV5-1, the J gene TRBJ2-5, with 12 bases lining up with TRBD1. Trimming took 0 bases from V and 7 from J; bases not matched to a gene: 7. Germline loops: CDR1 SGHRS, CDR2 YFSETQ. The CDR3 has 16 amino acids. Here the CDR3 DNA reads TGCGCCAGCAGCTTGGCGGGACAGGGGGCTTGGGGGACCCAGTACTTC. Translation gives CASSLAGQGAWGTQYF.

CDR3 residues: CATSMGDTQYF. CDR3 DNA: TGTGCCACCAGCATGGGGGATACGCAGTATTTT. This sequence joins TRBV15 and TRBJ2-3; D is unclear. In germline, CDR1 is LNHNV, CDR2 YYDKDF (reference sequence). The CDR3 is made up of 11 amino acids. V was pared by 4 bases and J by 6 bases, with 5 bases between.

This chain uses TRBV27 with TRBJ1-6, with D perhaps TRBD1 (6 bases). Germline V gives CDR1 MNHEY, CDR2 SMNVEV (reference sequence). Trimming stripped 4 bases from V and 9 bases from J, with 13 bases between. CDR3 length: 14 residues. The CDR3, as DNA: TGTGCCAGCAGTTCAACAGGGTTGGTTTCACCCCTCCACTTT. As protein: CASSSTGLVSPLHF.

The rearrangement uses TRBV7-2 and TRBJ2-1; 10 bases map to TRBD2. This CDR3 is 15 amino acids long. CDR1 and CDR2 (germline): SGHTA, FQGNSA. Trimming at V came to 4 bases and at J to 3 bases, leaving 3 bases not matched to a gene. CDR3 region: CASSSLAGVYNEQFF. The CDR3 DNA is TGTGCCAGCAGCTCCCTAGCGGGAGTCTACAATGAGCAGTTCTTC.